This T cell receptor beta chain was found in a study of cytomegalovirus exposure and HLA in healthy donors. Findings and limits, study-wide: Among the CMV-associated chains, a few were confirmed in vitro as specific for CMV antigens. Cytomegalovirus-associated TCR beta chains were listed, numbering 150 to 200.

The germline CDR1 and CDR2 sequences are MDHEN and SYDVKM. Trimming removed 5 bases from V and 1 base from J; junction bases left unmatched: 23. The CDR3 length is 21 residues. Regarding this clone: Its antigen is undetermined.

TCRdb's copy holds only in-frame clones and misses some; the assay was immunoSEQ multiplex PCR. In the table there are some 170,000 clones, nearly 90% of which are singletons. Input material: PBMCs. V is TRBV28 and J is TRBJ1-5; 7 bases align to TRBD1. This clonotype originated in a woman aged 18-29 years in good health and CMV-seropositive. The CDR3 DNA sequence: TGTGCCAGCAGTGATCAGGGAATTAGGTGGGTAGGGGGCTGGAGCAATCAGCCCCAGCATTTT. Protein sequence: CASSDQGIRWVGGWSNQPQHF.